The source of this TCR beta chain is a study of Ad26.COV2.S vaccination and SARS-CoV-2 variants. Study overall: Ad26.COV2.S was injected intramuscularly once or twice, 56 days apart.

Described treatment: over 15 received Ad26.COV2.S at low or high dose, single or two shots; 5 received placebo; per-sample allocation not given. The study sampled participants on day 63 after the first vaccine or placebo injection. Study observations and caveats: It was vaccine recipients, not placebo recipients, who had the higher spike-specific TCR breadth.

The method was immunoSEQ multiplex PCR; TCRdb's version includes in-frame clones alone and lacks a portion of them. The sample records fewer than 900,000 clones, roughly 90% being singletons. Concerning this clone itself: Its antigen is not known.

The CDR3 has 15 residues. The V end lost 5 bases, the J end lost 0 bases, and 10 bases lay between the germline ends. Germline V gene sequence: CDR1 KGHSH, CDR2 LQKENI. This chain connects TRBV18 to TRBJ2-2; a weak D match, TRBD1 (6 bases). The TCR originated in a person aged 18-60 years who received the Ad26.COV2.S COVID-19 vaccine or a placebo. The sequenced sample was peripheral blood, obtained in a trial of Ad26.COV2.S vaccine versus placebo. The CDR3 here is CASSAGQPNTGELFF. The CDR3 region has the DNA TGTGCCAGCTCAGCCGGACAGCCGAACACCGGGGAGCTGTTTTTT.